The 27 T cell receptor beta chains given below trace back to one sample, sequenced in a study of vaccination and CD4 T cells after COVID-19. Described treatment: roughly 10-day PBMC culture with coronavirus spike peptide pools or control peptides (ViraFEST assay). The antigens these receptors bind are not known. An Oncomine TCR Beta short-read assay was used to sequence the DNA from cultured CD4+ T cells. One entry per CDR3 protein results from TCRdb running MiXCR on the PCR reads. Of around 14,000 distinct CDR3 sequences listed, roughly 50% were seen once; the top ten hold approximately 10%. Sequencing used CD4+ T cells from blood, cultured in vitro. The receptors shown here come from a human donor who had recovered from COVID-19.

In its sample, this clonotype was seen a few times. V usage is TRBV7-9 and J usage is TRBJ2-5; D possibly corresponds to TRBD2 (6 bases). Germline V CDR1 and CDR2: SEHNR, FQNEAQ (reference sequence). This CDR3 region has 17 residues. The ends were cut back, 7 bases at V and 0 bases at J, with 21 bases in the middle. CDR3: CASIAGLAVQYQETQYF. CDR3 nucleotides: TGTGCCAGCATCGCGGGGCTAGCCGTACAATACCAAGAGACCCAGTACTTC.

J is TRBJ2-3 and V is TRBV6-2 or TRBV6-3, with TRBD2 matching 10 bases. J gave up 2 bases and V 0 bases, and 8 bases lay outside the gene matches. This CDR3 has 18 residues. The germline V gene has CDR1 MNHEY and CDR2 SVGEGT. The CDR3 reads CASSYSTRAGGATDTQYF. CDR3 bases: TGTGCCAGCAGTTACTCGACGAGAGCGGGAGGGGCCACAGATACGCAGTATTTT.

The V call is TRBV4-1, the J call TRBJ1-3; 7 bases map to TRBD1. Germline V gives CDR1 MGHRA, CDR2 YSYEKL. Unmatched junction bases numbered 13, after V lost 4 bases and J lost 4 bases. This CDR3 spans 17 amino acids. Here the CDR3 DNA reads TGCGCCAGCAGCCTAACCGTAGCAGGGGGTGAAGGAAACACCATATATTTT. Its protein is CASSLTVAGGEGNTIYF.

This clonotype was observed a few times. The rearrangement joins TRBV6-5 to TRBJ2-2, with a weak D call TRBD1 (5 bases). The CDR3 consists of 18 residues. Trimming shortened V by 0 bases and J by 0 bases, and 14 bases separated the two germline ends. Germline V CDR1 and CDR2: MNHEY, SVGAGI. The DNA for the CDR3 is TGTGCCAGCAGTTACTCGAGAGGTGGGGCATCGAACACCGGGGAGCTGTTTTTT. Translation gives CASSYSRGGASNTGELFF.

This chain uses TRBV11-2 with TRBJ1-2; 7 nucleotides align to TRBD1. Looked up from germline, CDR1 is SGHAT and CDR2 is FQNNGV. CDR3 size: 12 residues. The V gene end was trimmed by 5 bases and the J gene end by 6 bases; junction bases not matched to a gene: 3. This CDR3 reads CASSETGNGYTF. The CDR3, as DNA: TGTGCCAGCAGCGAGACAGGGAATGGCTACACCTTC.

This clonotype was detected a few times. This sequence joins TRBV20-1 and TRBJ1-2; D remains unclear. Trimming cost V 6 bases and J 4 bases, with 18 bases left between them. The CDR3 runs to 14 residues. Germline V gene sequence: CDR1 DFQATT, CDR2 SNEGSKA (reference sequence). In nucleotides, the CDR3 is TGCAGTGCCGAGGGCGCCACTACACGCTATGGCTACACCTTC. This codes for CSAEGATTRYGYTF.

This clonotype was seen more than once but under ten times. The chain couples TRBV7-2 to TRBJ1-3; 7 bases are shared with TRBD1. The CDR3 sequence is 15 residues long. V dropped 6 bases and J dropped 0; count of bases not matched to a gene: 5. Per the germline V gene, CDR1 is SGHTA and CDR2 is FQGNSA. The CDR3 loop reads CASRGQPSSGNTIYF. The CDR3 bases are TGTGCCAGCAGGGGACAGCCGAGCTCTGGAAACACCATATATTTT.

This sequence joins TRBV28 and TRBJ1-2, with no clear D. The CDR3 has 11 residues. Per the germline V gene, CDR1 is MDHEN and CDR2 is SYDVKM. V lost 2 bases and J lost 6, with 4 bases in between. The CDR3 sequence is CASSLRDGYTF. DNA for the CDR3: TGTGCCAGCAGTTTAAGGGATGGCTACACCTTC.

The V and J genes are TRBV6-1 and TRBJ2-2; D is undetermined. Germline assignment: CDR1 MNHNS and CDR2 SASEGT. The V end lost 1 base, the J end lost 5 bases, and 17 bases lay between the germline ends. This CDR3 has 17 residues. The CDR3 nucleotides are TGTGCCAGCAGTGAAGAAGGAAAACAGTCAAGGACCGGGGAGCTGTTTTTT. Translating gives CASSEEGKQSRTGELFF.

This clonotype occurred a few times. DNA of the CDR3: TGTGCCAGCAGCGCCGGACAGGCCGGGGGGTTTCGGACTGAAGCTTTCTTT. It yields the protein CASSAGQAGGFRTEAFF. J is TRBJ1-1 and V is TRBV2, with 7 nucleotides matching TRBD1. CDR1 and CDR2 (germline): SNHLY, FYNNEI. Trimming cost V 6 bases and J 5 bases; bases outside gene matches: 18. The CDR3 runs to 17 residues.

The gene calls are TRBV15 and TRBJ1-3; 8 positions match TRBD1. The ends lost 1 base at V and 0 bases at J; junction bases unmatched: 2. CDR1 and CDR2 (germline): LNHNV, YYDKDF (reference sequence). The CDR3 is 16 residues long. The chain's CDR3 is CATSRGDRNSGNTIYF. Written as DNA, the CDR3 is TGTGCCACCAGCAGAGGGGACAGGAACTCTGGAAACACCATATATTTT.

This clonotype was counted a few times. The gene calls are TRBV24-1 and TRBJ2-1, with D maybe TRBD2 (5 bases). V lost 12 bases and J lost 9, with 14 bases in between. This CDR3 region has 11 residues. Germline CDR1 is KGHDR and CDR2 is SFDVKD. For the CDR3, the DNA is TGTGCCCCCATTACTAGTACTGAGCAGTTCTTC. Translating it yields CAPITSTEQFF.

In its sample, this clonotype was seen a few times. The chain is built from TRBV20-1 and TRBJ2-5; 8 nucleotides agree with TRBD1. V trimming: 1 base; J trimming: 7 bases; junction bases outside the gene matches: 2. CDR1 is DFQATT, CDR2 SNEGSKA, per germline (reference sequence). The CDR3 length is 12 residues. CDR3 sequence reads: CSARVQGGTQYF. In DNA form, the CDR3 reads TGCAGTGCTAGAGTACAGGGGGGGACCCAGTACTTC.

The chain has TRBV6-1 and TRBJ2-5, with D possibly matching TRBD2 (7 bases). V lost 7 bases and J lost 4, with 16 bases in between. The germline gives CDR1 MNHNS, CDR2 SASEGT. CDR3 size: 14 residues. The CDR3 coding sequence is TGTGCCAGCACCGCCCCTGGGGGGGCAGAGACCCAGTACTTC. Its protein is CASTAPGGAETQYF.

This clonotype has more than one count but fewer than ten. V usage is TRBV7-2 and J usage is TRBJ2-7; TRBD2 agrees at 8 bases. CDR1 is SGHTA, CDR2 FQGNSA, per germline. The ends lost 5 bases at V and 2 bases at J; junction bases unmatched: 5. The CDR3 runs 14 residues. The CDR3 bases are TGTGCCAGCAGCCCGGAGACTAGCGCCTACGAGCAGTACTTC. Translation gives CASSPETSAYEQYF.

This clonotype was picked up a small number of times. The chain links TRBV7-8 to TRBJ2-7; 8 nucleotides match TRBD2. CDR1 and CDR2 (germline): SGHVS, FQNEAQ. The junction had 4 bases not matched to a gene; V was cut back by 5 bases and J by 4 bases. This CDR3 is built from 13 residues. CDR3 residues: CASSQLAEYEQYF. The CDR3 nucleotides are TGTGCCAGCAGCCAACTAGCGGAGTACGAGCAGTACTTC.

The V and J genes are TRBV6-2 or TRBV6-3 and TRBJ2-2, with D possibly being TRBD2 (5 bases). V lost 7 bases and J lost 0, with 18 bases in between. Germline assignment: CDR1 MNHEY and CDR2 SVGEGT. CDR3 length: 17 residues. The CDR3 sequence is CASTQPKGRSNTGELFF. For the CDR3, the DNA is TGTGCCAGCACCCAACCCAAAGGGAGATCGAACACCGGGGAGCTGTTTTTT.

The chain carries TRBV11-2 and TRBJ2-3; the D gene is possibly TRBD1 (6 bases). Germline V gene lookup returns CDR1 SGHAT and CDR2 FQNNGV. V was shortened by 0 bases and J by 2 bases, with 15 bases between the two germline ends. The CDR3 spans 17 residues. The CDR3 region is CASSLEGAGSPTDTQYF. The CDR3 bases are TGTGCCAGCAGCTTAGAGGGGGCCGGGTCTCCCACAGATACGCAGTATTTT.

The V call is TRBV20-1, the J call TRBJ2-7; TRBD2 aligns across 11 bases. CDR1 is DFQATT, CDR2 SNEGSKA, per germline (reference sequence). This CDR3 has 16 amino acids. V lost 1 base and J lost 7; bases outside the gene matches: 12. The CDR3 DNA is TGCAGTGCTAGAGGGTCTAGCGGGGGGCGGGCGGTTGAGCAGTACTTC. This sequence encodes CSARGSSGGRAVEQYF.

The CDR3 DNA reads TGTGCCAGCAGCTCTCGGTCCGGGACGACGGATGCGGCTTTCTTT. Encoded protein: CASSSRSGTTDAAFF. The chain uses TRBV7-9 and TRBJ1-1; tentative D call: TRBD1 (5 bases). CDR1 and CDR2 (germline): SEHNR, FQNEAQ (reference sequence). Trimming pared 4 bases from V and 11 bases from J, leaving 23 bases between. This CDR3 has 15 residues.

This clonotype was seen only a few times. The chain carries TRBV7-9 and TRBJ2-7; unclear D gene. Germline-derived CDR1 and CDR2 are SEHNR and FQNEAQ (reference sequence). The CDR3 has 11 amino acids. V lost 0 bases to trimming and J lost 5 bases, with 2 bases between them. For the CDR3, the DNA is TGTGCCAGCAGCTTAGCTGACGAGCAGTACTTC. This encodes CASSLADEQYF.

The V and J genes are TRBV19 and TRBJ1-6; D perhaps matches TRBD1 (5 bases). This CDR3 has 18 amino acids. CDR1 is LNHDA, CDR2 SQIVND, per germline (reference sequence). The V end was cut by 1 base, the J end by 0 bases, with 13 bases between. The CDR3 DNA reads as TGTGCCAGTAGTATAGTGGCGGGACGGGGCTCCTATAATTCACCCCTCCACTTT. As protein: CASSIVAGRGSYNSPLHF.

The CDR3 DNA sequence: TGTGCCAGCAGTTCCCCGGCCTTAGCGGCGGCAGGGGGCTATGGCTACACCTTC. Residues: CASSSPALAAAGGYGYTF. This chain uses TRBV28 with TRBJ1-2; 7 nucleotides align to TRBD1. CDR3 length: 18 amino acids. The germline CDR1 and CDR2 sequences are MDHEN and SYDVKM. Trimming removed 4 bases from V and 4 bases from J; junction bases left unmatched: 18.

The gene calls are TRBV4-2 and TRBJ2-7; 8 bases align to TRBD2. V dropped 0 bases and J dropped 0; count of bases not matched to a gene: 4. Germline CDR1 and CDR2: LGHNA and YNFKEQ. This CDR3 comprises 16 residues. The CDR3 sequence is CASSQDSSGSSYEQYF. In nucleotides, the CDR3 is TGTGCCAGCAGCCAAGATAGCAGCGGGAGCTCCTACGAGCAGTACTTC.

There are a few counts of this clonotype. This sequence joins TRBV28 and TRBJ1-2; D perhaps matches TRBD1 (6 bases). Trimming took off 7 bases at V and 5 bases at J, with 26 bases between the two ends. CDR1 is MDHEN, CDR2 SYDVKM, per germline. The CDR3 totals 17 residues. The CDR3 is CASTLVGQGTGLYGYTF. CDR3 DNA sequence: TGTGCCAGCACCCTTGTTGGGCAGGGGACCGGCCTGTATGGCTACACCTTC.

The chain links TRBV21-1 to TRBJ1-5. TRBV21-1 is a listed pseudogene. The CDR3 has 14 amino acids. CDR3 region: CASSKKSARKPQHF. CDR3 bases: TGTGCCAGCAGCAAAAAGTCGGCCAGGAAGCCCCAGCATTTT.

This clonotype qualifies as medium-sized. This chain connects TRBV20-1 to TRBJ2-7, with 7 bases lining up with TRBD1. V lost 6 bases and J lost 4; bases outside the gene matches: 15. This CDR3 is 15 amino acids long. Germline loops: CDR1 DFQATT, CDR2 SNEGSKA (reference sequence). The CDR3 coding sequence is TGCAGTGCCCCCAGCTCAGGACAGGCACCTTACGAGCAGTACTTC. It encodes CSAPSSGQAPYEQYF.